The next 17 T cell receptor beta chains were all read from a single sample in a study of blood T cell repertoires in COVID-19 (TCRdb year 2020). Libraries were built with the immunoSEQ multiplex PCR assay. TCRdb carries this immuneACCESS record with in-frame sequences only. Its versions omit some clonotypes, under half of them owing to an unresolved V gene in the studies checked, with the rest unexplained. For this sample there are some 460,000 clones; around nine tenths appear just once. Just under 2% of the sample comes from the top ten. Sequencing was carried out using PBMCs or T cells enriched from blood (not recorded which). The receptor source for this set is a woman aged 18-29 years with acute COVID-19.

The chain uses TRBV9 and TRBJ2-2; 8 bases align to TRBD2. Per the germline V gene, CDR1 is SGDLS and CDR2 is YYNGEE. The CDR3 extends over 16 amino acids. J gave up 1 base and V 0 bases, and 2 bases lay outside the gene matches. CDR3 in DNA: TGTGCCAGCAGCGTAGGCCTAGCGGGGAACACCGGGGAGCTGTTTTTT. This codes for CASSVGLAGNTGELFF. Full variable domain (remainder filled in from reference TRBV9 and TRBJ2-2): DSGVTQTPKHLITATGQRVTLRCSPRSGDLSVYWYQQSLDQGLQFLIQYYNGEERAKGNILERFSAQQFPDLHSELNLSSLELGDSALYFCASSVGLAGNTGELFFGEGSRLTVL.

CDR3 bases: TGTGCCAGCAGCCGTGGACTAGGCGTAAGTAATGAGCAGTTCTTC. Its translation: CASSRGLGVSNEQFF. The V call is TRBV3-1 (or the pseudogene TRBV3-2), the J call TRBJ2-1; 7 bases map to TRBD2. Germline CDR1 and CDR2: LGHDT and YNNKEL (reference sequence). CDR3 length equals 15 residues. V dropped 4 bases and J dropped 7; count of bases not matched to a gene: 10.

The genes are TRBV5-6 and TRBJ1-2; possibly TRBD1 for D (6 bases). V gave up 5 bases and J gave up 4 bases, with 12 bases separating them. Germline-derived CDR1 and CDR2 are SGHDT and YYEEEE. The CDR3 sequence is 13 residues long. The CDR3 spells CASRQGQLYGYTF. CDR3 nucleotides: TGTGCCAGCAGACAAGGACAGCTCTATGGCTACACCTTC.

The genes are TRBV4-3 and TRBJ2-3, with 11 bases aligning to TRBD2. This CDR3 has 17 amino acids. In germline, CDR1 is LGHNA, CDR2 YSLEER. V dropped 1 base and J dropped 11; count of bases not matched to a gene: 14. DNA of the CDR3: TGCGCCAGCAGCCAAGGGGTTAGCGGGAGGGCCCTAAATATGCAGTATTTT. Its protein product is CASSQGVSGRALNMQYF.

The count of this clone is one. DNA for the CDR3: TGTGCCAGCAGTGATATAAAGGGGGCCGGGGGCTACACCTTC. Protein sequence: CASSDIKGAGGYTF. This rearrangement joins TRBV2 to TRBJ1-2; 7 nucleotides agree with TRBD1. With V trimmed by 3 bases and J by 8 bases, 9 bases remained unmatched. This CDR3 contains 14 residues. The V gene's germline CDR1 is SNHLY and CDR2 FYNNEI.

The gene calls are TRBV7-2 and TRBJ2-7; no definite D call. Germline V gene lookup returns CDR1 SGHTA and CDR2 FQGNSA. The CDR3 is 15 residues long. Trimming stripped 3 bases from V and 0 bases from J, with 12 bases between. The CDR3 DNA reads as TGTGCCAGCAGCTTGGATCCCGCTAGCTCCTACGAGCAGTACTTC. Protein product: CASSLDPASSYEQYF.

V gene TRBV27 combines with J gene TRBJ1-2; 9 nucleotides align to TRBD1. The CDR3 extends over 15 amino acids. V shed 8 bases, J shed 6 bases, and the junction held 13 bases outside the gene matches. Germline-derived CDR1 and CDR2 are MNHEY and SMNVEV (reference sequence). The CDR3 here is CASGSPTGGADGYTF. CDR3 coding DNA: TGTGCCAGCGGCTCCCCAACAGGGGGCGCCGATGGCTACACCTTC.

The chain couples TRBV7-9 to TRBJ2-7, with D perhaps matching TRBD2 (5 bases). The CDR3 is made up of 15 amino acids. Between the trimmed V and J ends, which lost 2 bases and 5 bases, there was a span of 16 bases. Germline CDR1 is SEHNR and CDR2 is FQNEAQ (reference sequence). The CDR3 nucleotides are TGTGCCAGCAGCTTAAATGAACGTCCGGAGGACGAGCAGTACTTC. It yields the protein CASSLNERPEDEQYF.

This clone was observed once. The chain combines TRBV28 with TRBJ2-7; a possible D gene is TRBD2 (7 bases). Trimming shortened V by 3 bases and J by 4 bases, and 19 bases separated the two germline ends. The CDR3 contains 16 residues. Germline V gene data show CDR1 as MDHEN and CDR2 as SYDVKM. The CDR3 here is CASSFMGGSGAYEQYF. Here the CDR3 DNA reads TGTGCCAGCAGTTTTATGGGGGGGTCAGGGGCATACGAGCAGTACTTC.

The chain employs TRBV3-1 (or the pseudogene TRBV3-2) and TRBJ1-6; 8 nucleotides match TRBD1. The V segment lost 3 bases and the J segment 10 bases; nucleotides outside the gene matches: 5. The CDR3 is 14 residues long. Germline CDR1 reads LGHDT; CDR2 reads YNNKEL (reference sequence). CDR3 amino acids: CASSHDRGDSPLHF. The CDR3, as DNA: TGTGCCAGCAGCCACGACAGGGGAGACTCACCCCTCCACTTT.

This sequence joins TRBV5-1 and TRBJ2-2, with D perhaps matching TRBD1 (6 bases). CDR3 size: 16 residues. Deletions cut 3 bases from V and 0 bases from J, with 12 bases between. The V gene's germline CDR1 is SGHRS and CDR2 YFSETQ. As DNA, the CDR3 is TGCGCCAGCAGCTCGACCGGGACATCGAACACCGGGGAGCTGTTTTTT. Protein product: CASSSTGTSNTGELFF.

The CDR3 nucleotides are TGTGCCAGCAGACTAGCGGGAGGCGAGCAGTACTTC. It encodes CASRLAGGEQYF. This sequence joins TRBV27 and TRBJ2-7, with 12 bases identical to TRBD2. The J segment lost 6 bases and the V segment lost 6 bases, leaving 0 bases of the junction unmatched. Germline CDR1 reads MNHEY; CDR2 reads SMNVEV (reference sequence). The CDR3 sequence is 12 residues long.

The rearrangement joins TRBV4-1 to TRBJ1-2; D unresolved. The germline gives CDR1 MGHRA, CDR2 YSYEKL. CDR3 length: 15 residues. V lost 0 bases and J 5 bases, leaving 13 bases between the germline ends. For the CDR3, the DNA is TGCGCCAGCAGCCAAGATGTAGCTGTCGGATATGGCTACACCTTC. This sequence encodes CASSQDVAVGYGYTF.

V is TRBV30 and J is TRBJ2-1, with 9 bases aligning to TRBD2. The CDR3 runs 15 residues. CDR1 is GTSNPN, CDR2 SVGIG, per germline (reference sequence). J lost 1 base, V lost 2 bases, and 3 bases had no gene match. DNA of the CDR3: TGTGCCTGGAGTAGACTAGCGGAATCCTACAATGAGCAGTTCTTC. Protein product: CAWSRLAESYNEQFF.

This clone showed up just once. The rearrangement uses TRBV7-7 and TRBJ2-1; 8 positions agree with TRBD2. The CDR3 totals 17 residues. The V gene's germline CDR1 is SSHAT and CDR2 FNYEAQ (reference sequence). J gave up 7 bases and V 5 bases, and 16 bases lay outside the gene matches. The CDR3 nucleotides are TGTGCCAGCAGCCCGGGGCGGGGGGAGAACTACTGGAATGAGCAGTTCTTC. Translation gives CASSPGRGENYWNEQFF. The full variable domain, completed using reference TRBV7-7 and TRBJ2-1, is GAGVSQSPRYKVTKRGQDVTLRCDPISSHATLYWYQQALGQGPEFLTYFNYEAQPDKSGLPSDRFSAERPEGSISTLTIQRTEQRDSAMYRCASSPGRGENYWNEQFFGPGTRLTVL.

V and J are TRBV29-1 and TRBJ2-2, with D tentatively TRBD1 (5 bases). Trimming pared 8 bases from V and 4 bases from J, leaving 11 bases between. This CDR3 has 12 amino acids. The V gene's germline CDR1 is SQVTM and CDR2 ANQGSEA. The CDR3 loop reads CSFQGSTGELFF. Here the CDR3 DNA reads TGCAGCTTCCAGGGAAGCACCGGGGAGCTGTTTTTT.

The chain employs TRBV5-1 and TRBJ2-3; 14 nucleotides match TRBD2. V was clipped by 0 bases and J by 5 bases; unmatched bases: 8. Germline loops: CDR1 SGHRS, CDR2 YFSETQ. This CDR3 region has 18 residues. CDR3 nucleotide sequence: TGCGCCAGCAGCTTGGCGGGGACTAGCGGGAGATCGGGAGATACGCAGTATTTT. Translating it yields CASSLAGTSGRSGDTQYF.